The following is a T cell receptor (beta chain) sequence with its context. This sample is drawn from a study of blood T cell repertoires in COVID-19. Study-level background: PBMCs, B-cell-depleted T cells, or T cells were the source of the cDNA or gDNA that made up the material.

Clones were read by immunoSEQ multiplex PCR, and TCRdb kept only the in-frame ones, dropping some. The sample contains about 120,000 clones, 76% of which appear only once. J gave up 7 bases and V 3 bases, and 21 bases lay outside the gene matches. CDR1 and CDR2 (germline): DFQATT, SNEGSKA (reference sequence). This CDR3 contains 20 residues. This chain links TRBV20-1 with TRBJ2-1, with TRBD2 matching over 13 bases. Material: peripheral blood. This TCR was recovered from a woman aged 80 or over with acute or convalescent COVID-19. CDR3 in amino acids: CSASTVGGLAGILRRNEQFF. As DNA, the CDR3 is TGCAGTGCTAGTACAGTTGGGGGACTAGCGGGGATTCTCCGTCGGAATGAGCAGTTCTTC.